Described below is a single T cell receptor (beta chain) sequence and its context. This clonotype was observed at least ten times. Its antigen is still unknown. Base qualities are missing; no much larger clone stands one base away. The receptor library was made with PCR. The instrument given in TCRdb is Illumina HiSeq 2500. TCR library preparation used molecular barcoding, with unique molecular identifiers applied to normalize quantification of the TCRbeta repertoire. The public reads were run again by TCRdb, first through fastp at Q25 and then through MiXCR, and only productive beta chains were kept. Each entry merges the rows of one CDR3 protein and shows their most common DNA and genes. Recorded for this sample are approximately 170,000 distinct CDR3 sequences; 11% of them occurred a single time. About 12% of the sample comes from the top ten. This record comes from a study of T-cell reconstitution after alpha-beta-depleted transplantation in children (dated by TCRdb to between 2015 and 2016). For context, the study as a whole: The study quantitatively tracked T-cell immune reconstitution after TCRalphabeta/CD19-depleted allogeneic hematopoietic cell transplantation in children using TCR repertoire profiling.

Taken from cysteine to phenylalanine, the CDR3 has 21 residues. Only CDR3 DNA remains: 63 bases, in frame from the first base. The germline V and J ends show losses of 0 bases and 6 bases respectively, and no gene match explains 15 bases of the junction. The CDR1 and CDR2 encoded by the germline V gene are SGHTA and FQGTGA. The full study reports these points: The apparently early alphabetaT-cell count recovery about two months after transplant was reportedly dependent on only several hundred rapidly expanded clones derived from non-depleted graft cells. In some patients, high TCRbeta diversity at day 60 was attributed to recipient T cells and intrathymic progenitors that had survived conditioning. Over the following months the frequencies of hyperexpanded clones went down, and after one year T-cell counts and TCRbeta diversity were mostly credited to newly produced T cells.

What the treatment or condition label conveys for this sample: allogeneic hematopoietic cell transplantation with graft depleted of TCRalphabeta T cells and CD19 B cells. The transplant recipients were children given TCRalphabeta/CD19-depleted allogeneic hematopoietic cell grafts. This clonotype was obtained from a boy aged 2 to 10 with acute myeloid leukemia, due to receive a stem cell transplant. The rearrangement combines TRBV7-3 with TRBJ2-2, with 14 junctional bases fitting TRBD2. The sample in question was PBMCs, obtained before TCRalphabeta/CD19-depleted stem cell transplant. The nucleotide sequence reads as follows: TGTGCCAGCAGCTTAACTTGGGGGACTAGCGGGAGAACCCGGGGGTCCGGGGAGCTGTTTTTT. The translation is CASSLTWGTSGRTRGSGELFF.